The 21 T cell receptor beta chains below all came from one sample that was sequenced in a study of T cell changes during pregnancy in multiple sclerosis. Sequenced by immunoSEQ multiplex PCR; TCRdb stores in-frame clones only, minus some. In the table there are 55,000 to 80,000 clones, 85% to 95% of which are singletons. The starting material was CD8+ T cells from peripheral blood mononuclear cells, obtained in the second trimester of pregnancy. These receptors were collected from a female donor with multiple sclerosis, enrolled in a pregnancy study.

This clone was recorded once. This chain's CDR3 is CAWGGDTRSGNTIYF. In nucleotides, the CDR3 is TGTGCCTGGGGTGGGGACACCCGCTCTGGAAACACCATATATTTT. The chain joins TRBV30 to TRBJ1-3; TRBD1 might be the D (6 bases). The germline CDR1 and CDR2 sequences are GTSNPN and SVGIG (reference sequence). The CDR3 extends over 15 amino acids. V was clipped by 5 bases and J by 0 bases, with 14 bases between them.

V and J are TRBV5-6 and TRBJ2-7; TRBD2 aligns across 10 bases. V was clipped by 4 bases and J by 9 bases; unmatched bases: 13. Germline-derived CDR1 and CDR2 are SGHDT and YYEEEE. The CDR3 runs 15 residues. CDR3 loop: CASSTGTSDPWGQYF. DNA of the CDR3: TGTGCCAGCAGCACCGGGACTAGCGATCCCTGGGGGCAGTACTTC.

V is TRBV15 and J is TRBJ2-7, with a weak D call TRBD1 (7 bases). Germline CDR1 reads LNHNV; CDR2 reads YYDKDF (reference sequence). Trimming took off 5 bases at V and 9 bases at J, with 20 bases between the two ends. The CDR3 totals 14 residues. CDR3 protein: CATSGRQGGDGQYF. CDR3 DNA: TGTGCCACCAGCGGTAGGCAGGGGGGCGATGGGCAGTACTTC.

The V call is TRBV2, the J call TRBJ2-7; 10 bases map to TRBD2. The CDR3 length is 12 residues. V shed 10 bases and J 4 bases; nucleotides not matched to a gene: 4. Germline V gene lookup returns CDR1 SNHLY and CDR2 FYNNEI. In nucleotides, the CDR3 is TGTGCCACTCTAGCGGGAGATTACGAGCAGTACTTC. Translation gives CATLAGDYEQYF.

This clone was counted once. The chain joins TRBV6-6 to TRBJ2-7, with no clear D. The V end was cut by 3 bases, the J end by 3 bases, with 9 bases between. Germline V gene sequence: CDR1 MNHNY, CDR2 SVGAGI (reference sequence). There are 13 residues in the CDR3. CDR3 in amino acids: CASSYNSYYEQYF. The DNA of the CDR3 is TGTGCCAGCAGTTATAACAGCTACTACGAGCAGTACTTC.

The rearrangement links TRBV30 to TRBJ2-7; TRBD1 might be the D (5 bases). This CDR3 has 13 amino acids. V was trimmed by 8 bases and J by 7 bases, leaving 21 bases between them. Germline loops: CDR1 GTSNPN, CDR2 SVGIG (reference sequence). CDR3 sequence reads: CAGRQPSSLEQYF. CDR3 nucleotide sequence: TGTGCCGGGCGACAGCCCAGTAGTTTGGAGCAGTACTTC.

The chain uses TRBV5-1 and TRBJ2-7; the D gene is possibly TRBD2 (6 bases). Germline CDR1 is SGHRS and CDR2 is YFSETQ. The CDR3 extends over 17 amino acids. V was clipped by 3 bases and J by 2 bases, with 21 bases between them. CDR3 sequence reads: CASSSRTNLNNPYEQYF. The CDR3 nucleotides are TGCGCCAGCAGCTCCCGGACTAACCTAAATAACCCCTACGAGCAGTACTTC.

The rearrangement joins TRBV6-1 to TRBJ2-7; D unclear. Per the germline V gene, CDR1 is MNHNS and CDR2 is SASEGT. This CDR3 spans 11 amino acids. Trimming left V 5 bases short and J 2 bases short, with 4 bases between. The CDR3 bases are TGTGCCAGCAGTCAAACCTACGAGCAGTACTTC. The encoded protein is CASSQTYEQYF.

This sequence joins TRBV9 and TRBJ2-1, with 13 bases that match TRBD2. The germline CDR1 and CDR2 sequences are SGDLS and YYNGEE. The J segment lost 12 bases and the V segment lost 0 bases, leaving 6 bases of the junction unmatched. The CDR3 length is 15 residues. The CDR3 here is CASSVGTSGRLGQFF. The CDR3 nucleotides read TGTGCCAGCAGCGTAGGGACTAGCGGGAGATTAGGGCAGTTCTTC.

This chain connects TRBV4-1 to TRBJ2-1; no firm D call. The germline V gene has CDR1 MGHRA and CDR2 YSYEKL. The CDR3 consists of 16 residues. With 1 base removed from V and 5 bases from J, the gap between germline ends came to 15 bases. CDR3 sequence reads: CASSQGERSGNNEQFF. For the CDR3, the DNA is TGCGCCAGCAGCCAAGGCGAGCGATCGGGTAACAATGAGCAGTTCTTC.

V gene TRBV11-1 combines with J gene TRBJ1-2; 7 bases map to TRBD1. V trimming: 4 bases; J trimming: 1 base; junction bases outside the gene matches: 9. Germline V gene data show CDR1 as SGHAT and CDR2 as FQDESV (reference sequence). The CDR3 runs 16 residues. The CDR3 DNA reads TGTGCCAGCAGCTCTCTCGAGGGGGCGATTAACTATGGCTACACCTTC. Its translation: CASSSLEGAINYGYTF.

This chain uses TRBV9 with TRBJ1-1; tentative D call: TRBD1 (5 bases). CDR1 is SGDLS, CDR2 YYNGEE, per germline. The CDR3 spans 14 residues. Trimming removed 3 bases from V and 1 base from J, with 10 bases in between. The CDR3 coding sequence is TGTGCCAGCAGCGCCGGACACCCGAACACTGAAGCTTTCTTT. Its translation is CASSAGHPNTEAFF.

For this clone: One junction end disagrees with the germline gene, perhaps due to a read error. The V gene is TRBV28, the J gene TRBJ1-3, with 7 bases fitting TRBD1. CDR3 length: 17 amino acids. CDR1 MDHEN and CDR2 SYDVKM come from the germline V gene. The chain's CDR3 is CASSSNYVGGQRIELSF. The CDR3 DNA reads TGTGCCAGCAGTTCGAACTACGTCGGGGGACAGCGAATTGAACTATCTTTT.

This chain joins TRBV7-2 and TRBJ2-1; 14 bases are a match to TRBD2. Per germline, CDR1 SGHTA and CDR2 FQGNSA. Trimming took 5 bases from V and 8 from J; bases not matched to a gene: 8. The CDR3 contains 16 residues. CDR3 in amino acids: CASSPRGLAGDDEQFF. In DNA, the CDR3 is TGTGCCAGCAGCCCGCGGGGACTAGCGGGAGATGATGAGCAGTTCTTC.

The rearrangement uses TRBV10-2 and TRBJ2-5, with D perhaps matching TRBD2 (7 bases). Germline V CDR1 and CDR2: WSHSY, SAAADI. Trimming shortened V by 1 base and J by 5 bases, and 14 bases separated the two germline ends. This CDR3 spans 15 amino acids. The CDR3 is CASSELRGGAETQYF. CDR3 DNA: TGCGCCAGCAGTGAGTTAAGAGGGGGGGCGGAGACCCAGTACTTC.

This chain connects TRBV6-6 to TRBJ1-1, with 9 positions matching TRBD1. This CDR3 is 13 amino acids long. Germline V gene data show CDR1 as MNHNY and CDR2 as SVGAGI (reference sequence). V lost 7 bases and J lost 4; bases outside the gene matches: 4. CDR3 coding DNA: TGTGCCAGCACCGGGACAGGGAGCACTGAAGCTTTCTTT. This codes for CASTGTGSTEAFF.

This sequence joins TRBV6-5 and TRBJ2-2; the match to TRBD1 covers 8 bases. The CDR3 spans 15 residues. The junction had 4 bases not matched to a gene; V was cut back by 6 bases and J by 1 base. From germline, CDR1 is MNHEY and CDR2 SVGAGI. The CDR3 sequence is CASRSGQGNTGELFF. In nucleotides, the CDR3 is TGTGCCAGCAGAAGCGGACAGGGGAACACCGGGGAGCTGTTTTTT.

V usage is TRBV5-1 and J usage is TRBJ2-3, with D maybe TRBD1 (5 bases). Germline-derived CDR1 and CDR2 are SGHRS and YFSETQ. The CDR3 extends over 13 amino acids. Trimming stripped 4 bases from V and 3 bases from J, with 9 bases between. In nucleotides, the CDR3 is TGCGCCAGCAGCGCCGACAGTACAGATACGCAGTATTTT. It specifies CASSADSTDTQYF.

The table lists this clone with a count of one. This chain links TRBV28 with TRBJ2-3; perhaps TRBD1 as D (6 bases). V was trimmed by 2 bases and J by 0 bases, leaving 9 bases between them. CDR1 and CDR2 (germline): MDHEN, SYDVKM. The CDR3 has 15 amino acids. The CDR3: CASSLIQGSTDTQYF. DNA of the CDR3: TGTGCCAGCAGTTTAATACAGGGTAGCACAGATACGCAGTATTTT. The whole variable domain, remainder taken from reference TRBV28 and TRBJ2-3, is DVKVTQSSRYLVKRTGEKVFLECVQDMDHENMFWYRQDPGLGLRLIYFSYDVKMKEKGDIPEGYSVSREKKERFSLILESASTNQTSMYLCASSLIQGSTDTQYFGPGTRLTVL.

The rearrangement links TRBV28 to TRBJ1-1, with D tentatively TRBD1 (5 bases). Germline V gene sequence: CDR1 MDHEN, CDR2 SYDVKM. The CDR3 has 16 residues. V lost 1 base to trimming and J lost 1 base, with 13 bases between them. The CDR3 bases are TGTGCCAGCAGTTTATCGTTCTGGCAGGGGAACACTGAAGCTTTCTTT. Its translation is CASSLSFWQGNTEAFF.

This chain uses TRBV11-2 with TRBJ1-2; TRBD1 agrees at 7 bases. V lost 2 bases and J lost 3; bases outside the gene matches: 6. Germline CDR1 and CDR2: SGHAT and FQNNGV. The CDR3 runs 15 residues. This CDR3 is CASSLNRGRDYGYTF. In DNA, the CDR3 is TGTGCCAGCAGCTTAAACAGGGGTAGGGACTATGGCTACACCTTC.